This is a list of T cell receptor beta chains from one sample in a study of T cell repertoires in cytomegalovirus infection. TCRdb passed the reads through MiXCR, listing each CDR3 protein once. The sample records fewer than 700,000 distinct CDR3 sequences, 20% to 25% being singletons. The sequenced material came from CD8+ T cells from PBMCs. All receptors come from a human donor in good health (CMV status not recorded). Some clones in this sample may be carry-over from other donors' samples. CDR3s include the opening cysteine and the closing phenylalanine or tryptophan. D genes are given only for firm matches. Clone size appears in some rows only: once, few, many, or a class for an expanded clone.

v_call: TRBV4-1
d_call: NA
j_call: TRBJ1-1
clone_size: few
cdr3_nt: TGCGCCAGCAGCCAAGTGGGAGGGGGTTTGGCTGAAGCTTTCTTT
cdr3_aa: CASSQVGGGLAEAFF

v_call: TRBV6-1
d_call: TRBD1
j_call: TRBJ2-7
clone_size: NA
cdr3_nt: TGTGCCAGCAGTTATAGTCAGGGGGACTACGAGCAGTACTTC
cdr3_aa: CASSYSQGDYEQYF

v_call: TRBV7-6
d_call: NA
j_call: TRBJ1-4
clone_size: few
cdr3_nt: TGTGCCAGCAGCCCAAATCCAGGGGAGGTCGCAACTAATGAAAAACTGTTTTTT
cdr3_aa: CASSPNPGEVATNEKLFF

v_call: TRBV29-1
d_call: NA
j_call: TRBJ2-3
clone_size: NA
cdr3_nt: TGCAGCGTTGATGTTGAGTTAGCGTTCACAGATACGCAGTATTTT
cdr3_aa: CSVDVELAFTDTQYF

v_call: TRBV29-1
d_call: NA
j_call: TRBJ2-7
clone_size: NA
cdr3_nt: TGCAGCGTTGAATCGAACAGGAACTCCTACGAGCAGTACTTC
cdr3_aa: CSVESNRNSYEQYF

v_call: TRBV11-2
d_call: NA
j_call: TRBJ1-1
clone_size: few
cdr3_nt: TGTGCCAGCAGCTTTGGGAAGACAGTAGTGAACACTGAAGCTTTCTTT
cdr3_aa: CASSFGKTVVNTEAFF

v_call: TRBV20-1
d_call: TRBD2
j_call: TRBJ2-4
clone_size: few
cdr3_nt: TGCAGTGCGAGAGGGCTAGCGGGGGGACGGAACATTCAGTACTTC
cdr3_aa: CSARGLAGGRNIQYF

v_call: TRBV12-5
d_call: TRBD2
j_call: TRBJ2-1
clone_size: NA
cdr3_nt: TGTGCTAGTGGTTTTATGGCGGGGGGGGCATTCTACAATGAGCAGTTCTTC
cdr3_aa: CASGFMAGGAFYNEQFF

v_call: TRBV4-1
d_call: TRBD2
j_call: TRBJ2-5
clone_size: few
cdr3_nt: TGCGCCAGCAGCCCGGGACTAGCGGGGGTCGTTTTGGCCCAGTACTTC
cdr3_aa: CASSPGLAGVVLAQYF

v_call: TRBV28
d_call: TRBD1
j_call: TRBJ1-5
clone_size: NA
cdr3_nt: TGTGCCAGCAGTTCAGGGGGCCGGAGTCAGCCCCAGCATTTT
cdr3_aa: CASSSGGRSQPQHF

v_call: TRBV6-5
d_call: NA
j_call: TRBJ1-1
clone_size: few
cdr3_nt: TGTGCCAGCGGCGTTCGACAGACGAACACTGAAGCTTTCTTT
cdr3_aa: CASGVRQTNTEAFF

v_call: TRBV2
d_call: NA
j_call: TRBJ2-1
clone_size: NA
cdr3_nt: TGTGCCAGCCGGGGGACGTACAATGAGCAGTTCTTC
cdr3_aa: CASRGTYNEQFF

v_call: TRBV15
d_call: NA
j_call: TRBJ2-1
clone_size: NA
cdr3_nt: TGTGCCACCAGCAACCCGGGACTTGAGGGGAATGAGCAGTTCTTC
cdr3_aa: CATSNPGLEGNEQFF

v_call: TRBV7-2
d_call: TRBD2
j_call: TRBJ2-1
clone_size: many
cdr3_nt: TGTGCCAGCAGCTTGGGACTAGCGGTTGAGCAGTTCTTC
cdr3_aa: CASSLGLAVEQFF

v_call: TRBV10-2
d_call: NA
j_call: TRBJ1-3
clone_size: NA
cdr3_nt: TGCGCCAGTGGCTCCGGAAACACCATATATTTT
cdr3_aa: CASGSGNTIYF

v_call: TRBV12-3/TRBV12-4
d_call: TRBD1
j_call: TRBJ2-3
clone_size: few
cdr3_nt: TGTGCCAGCAGTTGTGGACAGGGGCTCCCGAATGGCACAGATACGCAGTATTTT
cdr3_aa: CASSCGQGLPNGTDTQYF

v_call: TRBV28
d_call: TRBD1
j_call: TRBJ1-2
clone_size: NA
cdr3_nt: TGTGCCAGCAGTTCAGGACAGGTTAACTATGGCTACACCTTC
cdr3_aa: CASSSGQVNYGYTF

v_call: TRBV4-3
d_call: NA
j_call: TRBJ2-5
clone_size: few
cdr3_nt: TGCGCCAGCAGCCCCTTTGCCTCCGGAGAGACCCAGTACTTC
cdr3_aa: CASSPFASGETQYF

v_call: TRBV11-2
d_call: NA
j_call: TRBJ2-3
clone_size: few
cdr3_nt: TGTGCCAGCAGCTTAGTTATTCATACTAGCACAGATACGCAGTATTTT
cdr3_aa: CASSLVIHTSTDTQYF

v_call: TRBV6-2/TRBV6-3
d_call: NA
j_call: TRBJ1-4
clone_size: NA
cdr3_nt: TGTGCCAGCAGCCAGACGTTAAGACAGGCGGCTAATGAAAAACTGTTTTTT
cdr3_aa: CASSQTLRQAANEKLFF

v_call: TRBV12-3/TRBV12-4
d_call: NA
j_call: TRBJ2-1
clone_size: NA
cdr3_nt: TGTGCCAGCAGTTGGGCCCTCGGTGACAATGAGCAGTTCTTC
cdr3_aa: CASSWALGDNEQFF

v_call: TRBV12-5
d_call: NA
j_call: TRBJ2-1
clone_size: many
cdr3_nt: TGTGCTAGTGGTGACCTATCGGGCGAGCAGTTCTTC
cdr3_aa: CASGDLSGEQFF

v_call: TRBV7-2
d_call: TRBD2
j_call: TRBJ2-7
clone_size: many
cdr3_nt: TGTGCCAGCAGCCCGGGACTAGCGGGGTCCTACGAGCAGTACTTC
cdr3_aa: CASSPGLAGSYEQYF

v_call: TRBV6-2/TRBV6-3
d_call: NA
j_call: TRBJ2-7
clone_size: few
cdr3_nt: TGTGCCAGCAGTTACGGCTCCACGCGGGAGCAGTACTTC
cdr3_aa: CASSYGSTREQYF

v_call: TRBV29-1
d_call: NA
j_call: TRBJ2-1
clone_size: NA
cdr3_nt: TGCAGCGTGGGGGGGGGGCAGCGCCACAATGAGCAGTTCTTC
cdr3_aa: CSVGGGQRHNEQFF

v_call: TRBV28
d_call: TRBD1
j_call: TRBJ2-1
clone_size: NA
cdr3_nt: TGTGCCAGCAGTTCCGGACAGGATGCCTACAATGAGCAGTTCTTC
cdr3_aa: CASSSGQDAYNEQFF

v_call: TRBV12-3/TRBV12-4
d_call: NA
j_call: TRBJ1-1
clone_size: NA
cdr3_nt: TGTGCCAGCAGTTTGGGTCCAGTGGCGAACACTGAAGCTTTCTTT
cdr3_aa: CASSLGPVANTEAFF

v_call: TRBV28
d_call: NA
j_call: TRBJ1-6
clone_size: NA
cdr3_nt: TGTGCCAGCAGTCCATCCATCCCGGTCCCCCTCCACTTT
cdr3_aa: CASSPSIPVPLHF

v_call: TRBV20-1
d_call: NA
j_call: TRBJ1-2
clone_size: few
cdr3_nt: TGCAGTGCTAGAGATTGGGGAGGGGACTCCTATTCAGCTAACTATGGCTACACCTTC
cdr3_aa: CSARDWGGDSYSANYGYTF

v_call: TRBV2
d_call: NA
j_call: TRBJ2-4
clone_size: few
cdr3_nt: TGTGCCAGCAGTGAGTTTCAGGAAGCCAAAAACATTCAGTACTTC
cdr3_aa: CASSEFQEAKNIQYF